The entry that follows covers one TCR beta chain sequence. What it binds is not known. The beta constant-region primer was an equimolar mix of two oligonucleotides covering TRBC1 and TRBC2. Nested alpha and beta constant-region primers with the SP2 primer drove four PCR rounds on ligated cDNA. A 12-nucleotide UMI and the SP2 primer were added to the cDNA 3' end by oligonucleotide ligation. TCRdb reanalysed the UMI-ligation and nested PCR reads using MiXCR and keeps one entry per CDR3 protein. The table shows over 110,000 distinct CDR3 sequences, with approximately 20% occurring only once. Cells stained for CD3, CD4, CD8, CD45RA and CD27 were sorted into four subsets. This entry belongs to a study of naive and memory T cell subsets. Trimming shortened V by 4 bases and J by 3 bases, and 16 bases separated the two germline ends. There are 15 residues in the CDR3. CDR1 is SGHNT and CDR2 is YYREEE in the germline V gene (reference sequence).

Study-level results: Over 95% of naive TCR sequences appeared only once after error correction, unlike memory subsets. Gini index rose across naive, CM, EM and EMRA in CD4 and CD8. A few larger clonotypes appeared in naive repertoires, especially CD8, possibly memory cells re-expressing CD45RA.

The sequence was collected from a human donor in good health. Sequencing input: naive CD8+ T cells from blood. The chain carries TRBV5-4 and TRBJ1-1; D not certain. CDR3 loop: CASSLQHGGYTEAFF. CDR3 bases: TGTGCCAGCAGCCTCCAACATGGAGGATACACTGAAGCTTTCTTT.